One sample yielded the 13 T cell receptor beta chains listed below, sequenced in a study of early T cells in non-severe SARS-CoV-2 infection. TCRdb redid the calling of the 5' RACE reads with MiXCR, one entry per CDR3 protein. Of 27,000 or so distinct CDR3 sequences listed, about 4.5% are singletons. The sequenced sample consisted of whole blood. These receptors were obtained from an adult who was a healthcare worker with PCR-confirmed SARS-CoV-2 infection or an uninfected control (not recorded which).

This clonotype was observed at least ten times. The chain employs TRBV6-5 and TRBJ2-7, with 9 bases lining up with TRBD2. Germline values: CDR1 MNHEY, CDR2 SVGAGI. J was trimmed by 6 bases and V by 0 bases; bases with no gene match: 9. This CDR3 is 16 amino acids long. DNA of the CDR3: TGTGCCAGCAGTTACTCAGCGGGAGGAATCCGCGCCGAGCAGTACTTC. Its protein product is CASSYSAGGIRAEQYF.

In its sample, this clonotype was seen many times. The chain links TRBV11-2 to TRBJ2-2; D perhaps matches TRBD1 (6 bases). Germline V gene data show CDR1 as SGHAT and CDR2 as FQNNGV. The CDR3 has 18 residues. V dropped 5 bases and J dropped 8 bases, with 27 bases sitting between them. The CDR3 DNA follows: TGTGCCAGCAGCCCCAAACCCTCAGGACAGACCGCTTGGGGGGAGCTGTTTTTT. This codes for CASSPKPSGQTAWGELFF.

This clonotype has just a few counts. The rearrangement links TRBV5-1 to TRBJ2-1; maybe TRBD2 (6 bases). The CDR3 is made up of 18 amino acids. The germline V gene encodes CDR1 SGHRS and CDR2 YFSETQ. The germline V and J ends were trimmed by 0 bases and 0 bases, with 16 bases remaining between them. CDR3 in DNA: TGCGCCAGCAGCTTGGCCACTCCACTTAGCGGCTCCTACAATGAGCAGTTCTTC. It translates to CASSLATPLSGSYNEQFF.

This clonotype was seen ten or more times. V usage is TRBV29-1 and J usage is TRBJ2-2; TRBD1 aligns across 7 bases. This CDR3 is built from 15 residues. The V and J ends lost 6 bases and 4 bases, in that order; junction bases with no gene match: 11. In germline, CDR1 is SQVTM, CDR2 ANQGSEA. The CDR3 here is CSVKGQPSSTGELFF. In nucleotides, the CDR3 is TGCAGCGTCAAGGGACAGCCATCAAGCACCGGGGAGCTGTTTTTT.

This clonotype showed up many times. The chain's CDR3 is CASSLGYTDTQYF. As DNA, the CDR3 is TGTGCCAGCAGCTTGGGATACACAGATACGCAGTATTTT. The chain joins TRBV5-5 to TRBJ2-3; D is unresolved. The V end was cut by 0 bases, the J end by 2 bases, with 4 bases between. There are 13 residues in the CDR3. Germline V lookup: CDR1 SGHKS, CDR2 YYEKEE (reference sequence).

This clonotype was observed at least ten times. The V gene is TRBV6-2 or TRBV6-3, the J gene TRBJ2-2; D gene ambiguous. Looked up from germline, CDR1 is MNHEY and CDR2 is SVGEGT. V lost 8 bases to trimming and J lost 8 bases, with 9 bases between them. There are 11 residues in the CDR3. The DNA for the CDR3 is TGTGCCAGCCGCTGGAGTGGGGAGCTGTTTTTT. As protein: CASRWSGELFF.

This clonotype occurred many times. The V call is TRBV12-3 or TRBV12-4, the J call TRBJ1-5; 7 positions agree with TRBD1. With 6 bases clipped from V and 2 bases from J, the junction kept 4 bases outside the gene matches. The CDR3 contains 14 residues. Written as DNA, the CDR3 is TGTGCCAGCAGCTGGACAGGAGGCAATCAGCCCCAGCATTTT. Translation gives CASSWTGGNQPQHF.

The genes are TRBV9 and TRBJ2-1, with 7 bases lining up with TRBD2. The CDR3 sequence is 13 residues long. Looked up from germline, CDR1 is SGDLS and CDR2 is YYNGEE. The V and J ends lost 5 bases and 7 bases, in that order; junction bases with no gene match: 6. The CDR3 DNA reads TGTGCCAGCAGTGAGATGGGAGGGAATGAGCAGTTCTTC. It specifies CASSEMGGNEQFF.

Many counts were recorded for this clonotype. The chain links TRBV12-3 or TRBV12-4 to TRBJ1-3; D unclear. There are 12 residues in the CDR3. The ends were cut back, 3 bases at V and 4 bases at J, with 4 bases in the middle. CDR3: CASSFRGNTIYF. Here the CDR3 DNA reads TGTGCCAGCAGTTTTAGAGGAAACACCATATATTTT.

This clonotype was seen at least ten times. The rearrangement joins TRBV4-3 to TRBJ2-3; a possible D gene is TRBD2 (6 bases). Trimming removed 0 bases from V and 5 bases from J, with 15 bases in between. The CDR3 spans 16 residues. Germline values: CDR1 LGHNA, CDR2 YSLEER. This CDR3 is CASSQDGAGMGDTQYF. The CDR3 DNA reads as TGCGCCAGCAGCCAAGACGGCGCGGGAATGGGAGATACGCAGTATTTT.

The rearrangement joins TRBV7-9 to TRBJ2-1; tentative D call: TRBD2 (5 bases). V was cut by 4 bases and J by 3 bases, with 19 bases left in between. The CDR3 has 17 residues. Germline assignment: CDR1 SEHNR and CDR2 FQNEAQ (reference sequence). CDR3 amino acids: CASSSSPGSGGYNEQFF. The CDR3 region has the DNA TGTGCCAGCAGCTCCTCCCCGGGGAGCGGAGGCTACAATGAGCAGTTCTTC.

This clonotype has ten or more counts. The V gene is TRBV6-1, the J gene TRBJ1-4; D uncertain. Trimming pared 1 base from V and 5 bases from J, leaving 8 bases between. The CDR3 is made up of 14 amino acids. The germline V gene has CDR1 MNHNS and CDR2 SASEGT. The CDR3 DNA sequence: TGTGCCAGCAGTGAAGGAGGACTGAATGAAAAACTGTTTTTT. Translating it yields CASSEGGLNEKLFF.

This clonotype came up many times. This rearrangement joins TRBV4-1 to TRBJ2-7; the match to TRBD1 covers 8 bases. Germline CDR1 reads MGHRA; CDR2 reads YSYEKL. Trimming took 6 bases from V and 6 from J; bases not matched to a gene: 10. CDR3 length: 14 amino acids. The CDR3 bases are TGCGCCAGCAGTCAACGGACAGGGTCAGGCGAGCAGTACTTC. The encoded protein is CASSQRTGSGEQYF.